The next 20 T cell receptor beta chains were all read from a single sample in a study of cytomegalovirus exposure and HLA in healthy donors. PCR involved 60 Vbeta and 13 Jbeta primers. Libraries were prepared by immunoSEQ multiplex PCR; TCRdb keeps only in-frame clonotypes and omits some of them. The sample shows 200,000 to 250,000 clones, 65% to 90% of them seen only once. The sample comprised PBMCs. Receptors originate from a girl aged 5 to 17 in good health and CMV-seronegative.

The chain carries TRBV7-9 and TRBJ1-2, with 7 nucleotides matching TRBD1. The CDR3 has 16 residues. V lost 5 bases to trimming and J lost 5 bases; unmatched junction nucleotides: 14. Germline V gives CDR1 SEHNR, CDR2 FQNEAQ (reference sequence). In DNA form, the CDR3 reads TGTGCCAGCAGCCCCGGAGACAGGGAAAGTCCGTATGGCTACACCTTC. This codes for CASSPGDRESPYGYTF.

This chain joins TRBV7-3 and TRBJ1-1, with TRBD1 identical over 9 bases. The CDR3 covers 15 residues. The V gene's germline CDR1 is SGHTA and CDR2 FQGTGA. V gave up 4 bases and J gave up 1 base; unmatched junction bases: 4. CDR3 in amino acids: CASSSRTGANTEAFF. DNA of the CDR3: TGTGCCAGCAGCTCCCGGACAGGGGCGAACACTGAAGCTTTCTTT. Filled out from reference TRBV7-3 and TRBJ1-1, the complete variable domain reads GAGVSQTPSNKVTEKGKYVELRCDPISGHTALYWYRQSLGQGPEFLIYFQGTGAADDSGLPNDRFFAVRPEGSVSTLKIQRTERGDSAVYLCASSSRTGANTEAFFGQGTRLTVV.

This chain uses TRBV7-9 with TRBJ2-7, with a tentative D call TRBD1 (5 bases). The CDR3 consists of 13 residues. Germline CDR1 and CDR2: SEHNR and FQNEAQ (reference sequence). V lost 2 bases and J lost 3, with 8 bases in between. The CDR3 reads CASSLLQGYEQYF. CDR3 in DNA: TGTGCCAGCAGCTTACTCCAGGGCTACGAGCAGTACTTC.

The rearrangement joins TRBV19 to TRBJ1-5; D is ambiguous. CDR1 and CDR2 (germline): LNHDA, SQIVND (reference sequence). The CDR3 sequence is 15 residues long. The ends were cut back, 3 bases at V and 4 bases at J, with 13 bases in the middle. The CDR3 here is CASSMGSPPNQPQHF. The CDR3 DNA reads TGTGCCAGTAGTATGGGCAGTCCGCCGAATCAGCCCCAGCATTTT.

The chain links TRBV19 to TRBJ1-1, with a tentative D call TRBD1 (6 bases). The ends were cut back, 2 bases at V and 5 bases at J, with 18 bases in the middle. The V gene's germline CDR1 is LNHDA and CDR2 SQIVND (reference sequence). The CDR3 runs 16 residues. This chain's CDR3 is CASSIKFYGTPTEAFF. The DNA of the CDR3 is TGTGCCAGTAGTATAAAATTTTATGGGACACCGACTGAAGCTTTCTTT.

V usage is TRBV6-5 and J usage is TRBJ1-1; no firm D call. The ends were cut back, 7 bases at V and 3 bases at J, with 12 bases in the middle. This CDR3 has 13 amino acids. Germline CDR1 MNHEY, CDR2 SVGAGI. The CDR3, as DNA: TGTGCCAGCACGCGGTCCGAGTACACTGAAGCTTTCTTT. Translating gives CASTRSEYTEAFF.

J is TRBJ1-3 and V is TRBV5-1, with D possibly TRBD1 on 5 matching bases. Trimming took off 0 bases at V and 3 bases at J, with 13 bases between the two ends. This CDR3 spans 16 amino acids. Germline V gene lookup returns CDR1 SGHRS and CDR2 YFSETQ. The CDR3 loop reads CASSLEPREGGNTIYF. In DNA, the CDR3 is TGCGCCAGCAGCTTGGAGCCCAGGGAAGGTGGAAACACCATATATTTT. The entire variable domain, with the rest obtained from reference TRBV5-1 and TRBJ1-3, is as follows: KAGVTQTPRYLIKTRGQQVTLSCSPISGHRSVSWYQQTPGQGLQFLFEYFSETQRNKGNFPGRFSGRQFSNSRSEMNVSTLELGDSALYLCASSLEPREGGNTIYFGEGSWLTVV.

The sample holds many counts of this clone. J is TRBJ2-7 and V is TRBV7-9; D uncertain. Trimming took off 1 base at V and 1 base at J, with 8 bases between the two ends. This CDR3 has 14 amino acids. Germline CDR1 is SEHNR and CDR2 is FQNEAQ (reference sequence). The CDR3 nucleotides are TGTGCCAGCAGCTTAGTCGGTCCATCCTACGAGCAGTACTTC. It is translated as CASSLVGPSYEQYF.

CDR3 sequence: CASSQSREGYEQYF. In DNA form, the CDR3 reads TGTGCCAGCAGCCAAAGCAGGGAGGGCTACGAGCAGTACTTC. The rearrangement links TRBV4-2 to TRBJ2-7; 7 bases agree with TRBD2. This CDR3 comprises 14 residues. V dropped 2 bases and J dropped 3; count of bases not matched to a gene: 4. The V gene's germline CDR1 is LGHNA and CDR2 YNFKEQ.

The genes are TRBV7-3 and TRBJ2-1; D may be TRBD1 (5 bases). The V end lost 2 bases, the J end lost 3 bases, and 11 bases lay between the germline ends. The CDR3 loop spans 15 amino acids. Germline CDR1 and CDR2: SGHTA and FQGTGA. This chain's CDR3 is CASSLGQGVYNEQFF. The CDR3 DNA reads as TGTGCCAGCAGCTTAGGCCAAGGGGTCTACAATGAGCAGTTCTTC.

The rearrangement links TRBV16 to TRBJ1-2; TRBD1 might be the D (6 bases). Trimming took 2 bases from V and 8 from J, leaving 15 bases between them. The CDR3 covers 14 residues. The V gene's germline CDR1 is KGHSY and CDR2 FQNENV. Here the CDR3 DNA reads TGTGCCAGCAGCCAAGTTTACAGGGCGGGCGGCTACACCTTC. Its translation: CASSQVYRAGGYTF.

On this clone itself: This sample also contains other DNA sequences that code for the same CDR3. The J gene is TRBJ2-5, the V gene TRBV7-9; D is possibly TRBD2 (5 bases). This CDR3 region has 15 residues. Trimming took off 2 bases at V and 4 bases at J, with 14 bases between the two ends. CDR1 is SEHNR and CDR2 is FQNEAQ in the germline V gene (reference sequence). CDR3 protein: CASSLIPSRGETQYF. Written as DNA, the CDR3 is TGTGCCAGCAGCTTAATCCCTAGCCGGGGAGAGACCCAGTACTTC.

There are a few counts of this clone. The chain couples TRBV3-1 (or the pseudogene TRBV3-2) to TRBJ1-2; D gene uncertain. Germline lookup yields CDR1 LGHDT and CDR2 YNNKEL (reference sequence). V dropped 8 bases and J dropped 13 bases, with 11 bases sitting between them. CDR3 length: 9 residues. The CDR3 spells CASGYPGTF. CDR3 nucleotides: TGTGCCAGCGGGTATCCAGGCACCTTC.

Details on this clone: Its ends do not fully match the called genes, so a read error is possible. The CDR3 loop reads CASSQTSGIGSDTQYF. The CDR3 DNA reads TGTGCTAGCAGCCAGACTAGCGGGATCGGATCGGATACGCAGTATTTT. The chain couples TRBV7-7 to TRBJ2-3; the match to TRBD2 covers 11 bases. In germline, CDR1 is SSHAT, CDR2 FNYEAQ (reference sequence). This CDR3 region has 16 residues.

The sample holds a few counts of this clone. The V call is TRBV29-1, the J call TRBJ1-1, with D unresolved. The V gene's germline CDR1 is SQVTM and CDR2 ANQGSEA. The CDR3 is 12 residues long. V lost 4 bases and J lost 0, with 6 bases in between. As DNA, the CDR3 is TGCAGCGTTGCTTTGTTGAACACTGAAGCTTTCTTT. It translates to CSVALLNTEAFF.

V gene TRBV29-1 combines with J gene TRBJ2-2; TRBD2 might be the D (6 bases). The V and J ends lost 4 bases and 6 bases respectively, with 9 bases between them. This CDR3 has 12 residues. CDR1 is SQVTM and CDR2 is ANQGSEA in the germline V gene. DNA for the CDR3: TGCAGCGTTGGGGGGGTTCCCGGGGAGCTGTTTTTT. Protein product: CSVGGVPGELFF.

The chain recombines TRBV27 with TRBJ1-1; no firm D call. With 3 bases removed from V and 1 base from J, the gap between germline ends came to 6 bases. There are 13 residues in the CDR3. The germline V gene encodes CDR1 MNHEY and CDR2 SMNVEV (reference sequence). The CDR3 protein is CASSFRENTEAFF. The DNA for the CDR3 is TGTGCCAGCAGTTTCCGGGAGAACACTGAAGCTTTCTTT.

This chain uses TRBV19 with TRBJ2-3; 10 bases line up with TRBD1. The CDR3 contains 15 residues. J lost 2 bases, V lost 8 bases, and 7 bases had no gene match. Germline values: CDR1 LNHDA, CDR2 SQIVND (reference sequence). In DNA form, the CDR3 reads TGTGCCAGTGCCCCCGGGACAGGGGACACAGATACGCAGTATTTT. Encoded protein: CASAPGTGDTDTQYF.

V usage is TRBV7-9 and J usage is TRBJ2-3, with TRBD2 matching over 7 bases. This CDR3 is 14 amino acids long. CDR1 is SEHNR and CDR2 is FQNEAQ in the germline V gene (reference sequence). V lost 6 bases and J lost 3; bases outside the gene matches: 6. The CDR3 nucleotides read TGTGCCAGCAGGCAAGCGGGGAGTACAGATACGCAGTATTTT. It specifies CASRQAGSTDTQYF.

The V call is TRBV18, the J call TRBJ2-7, with D tentatively TRBD2 (6 bases). The length of the CDR3 is 17 residues. Trimming removed 3 bases from V and 7 bases from J, with 25 bases in between. CDR1 is KGHSH, CDR2 LQKENI, per germline. CDR3 coding DNA: TGTGCCAGCTCACCGGCCGGGACTTACGTGGCCGTGAGTGAGCAGTACTTC. This encodes CASSPAGTYVAVSEQYF.